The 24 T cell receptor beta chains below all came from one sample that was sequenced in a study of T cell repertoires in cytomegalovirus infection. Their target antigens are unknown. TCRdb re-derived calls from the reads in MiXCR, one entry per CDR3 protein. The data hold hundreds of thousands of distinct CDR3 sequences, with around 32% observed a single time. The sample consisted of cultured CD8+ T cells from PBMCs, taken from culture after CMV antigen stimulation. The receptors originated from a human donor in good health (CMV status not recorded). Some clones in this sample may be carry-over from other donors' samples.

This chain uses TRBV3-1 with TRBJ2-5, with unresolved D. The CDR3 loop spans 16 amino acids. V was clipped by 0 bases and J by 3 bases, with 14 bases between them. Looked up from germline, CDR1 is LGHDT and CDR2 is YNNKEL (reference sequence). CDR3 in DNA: TGTGCCAGCAGCCAAGATCAGGCGAATTGGGAAGAGACCCAGTACTTC. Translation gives CASSQDQANWEETQYF.

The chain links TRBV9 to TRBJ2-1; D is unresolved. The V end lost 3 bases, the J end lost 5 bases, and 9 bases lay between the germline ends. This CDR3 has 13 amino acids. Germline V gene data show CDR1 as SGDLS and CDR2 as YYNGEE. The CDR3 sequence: CASSGTIDNEQFF. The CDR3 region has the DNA TGTGCCAGCAGCGGGACGATAGACAATGAGCAGTTCTTC. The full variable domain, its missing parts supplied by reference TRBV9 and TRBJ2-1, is DSGVTQTPKHLITATGQRVTLRCSPRSGDLSVYWYQQSLDQGLQFLIQYYNGEERAKGNILERFSAQQFPDLHSELNLSSLELGDSALYFCASSGTIDNEQFFGPGTRLTVL.

CDR3 in amino acids: CASSSGTGGLHEQFF. CDR3 DNA sequence: TGTGCCAGCAGCTCCGGGACAGGCGGCCTGCATGAGCAGTTCTTC. This rearrangement joins TRBV5-6 to TRBJ2-1; 8 nucleotides agree with TRBD1. Germline V CDR1 and CDR2: SGHDT, YYEEEE. Losses at the gene ends were 3 bases for V and 8 bases for J; bases not matched to a gene: 10. CDR3 size: 15 residues. The variable domain in full, completed from reference TRBV5-6 and TRBJ2-1, reads DAGVTQSPTHLIKTRGQQVTLRCSPKSGHDTVSWYQQALGQGPQFIFQYYEEEERQRGNFPDRFSGHQFPNYSSELNVNALLLGDSALYLCASSSGTGGLHEQFFGPGTRLTVL.

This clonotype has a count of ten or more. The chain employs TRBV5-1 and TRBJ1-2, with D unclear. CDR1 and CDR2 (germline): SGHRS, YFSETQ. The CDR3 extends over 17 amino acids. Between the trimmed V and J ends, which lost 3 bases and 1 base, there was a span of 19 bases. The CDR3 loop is CASSSYAPGRNNYGYTF. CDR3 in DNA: TGCGCCAGCAGCTCCTACGCCCCTGGACGGAATAACTATGGCTACACCTTC.

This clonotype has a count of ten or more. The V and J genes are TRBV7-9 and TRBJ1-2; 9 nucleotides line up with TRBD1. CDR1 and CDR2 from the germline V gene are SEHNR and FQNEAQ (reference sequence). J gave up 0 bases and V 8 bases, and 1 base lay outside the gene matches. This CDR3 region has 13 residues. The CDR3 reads CASYRGPNYGYTF. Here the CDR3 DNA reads TGTGCCAGCTACAGGGGGCCTAACTATGGCTACACCTTC.

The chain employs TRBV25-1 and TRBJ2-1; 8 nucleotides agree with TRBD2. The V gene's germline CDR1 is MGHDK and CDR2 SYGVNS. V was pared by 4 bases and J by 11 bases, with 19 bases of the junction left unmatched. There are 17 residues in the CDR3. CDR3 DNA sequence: TGTGCCAGCAGTGGCCCGGCGACTAGCGCCCTTTACAGTAAGCAGTTCTTC. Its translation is CASSGPATSALYSKQFF. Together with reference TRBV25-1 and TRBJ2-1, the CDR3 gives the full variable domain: EADIYQTPRYLVIGTGKKITLECSQTMGHDKMYWYQQDPGMELHLIHYSYGVNSTEKGDLSSESTVSRIRTEHFPLTLESARPSHTSQYLCASSGPATSALYSKQFFGPGTRLTVL.

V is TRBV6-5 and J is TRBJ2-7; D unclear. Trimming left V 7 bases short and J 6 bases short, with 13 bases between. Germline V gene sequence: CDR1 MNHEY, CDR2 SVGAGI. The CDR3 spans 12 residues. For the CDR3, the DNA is TGTGCCAGCACCTACGGAGCCGGCGAGCAGTACTTC. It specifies CASTYGAGEQYF.

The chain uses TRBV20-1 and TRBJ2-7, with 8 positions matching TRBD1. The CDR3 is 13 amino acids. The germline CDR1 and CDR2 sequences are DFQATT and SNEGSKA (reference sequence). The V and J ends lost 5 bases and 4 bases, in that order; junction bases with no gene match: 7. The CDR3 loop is CSALTGESYEQYF. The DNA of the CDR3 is TGCAGTGCTCTGACAGGGGAGTCGTACGAGCAGTACTTC.

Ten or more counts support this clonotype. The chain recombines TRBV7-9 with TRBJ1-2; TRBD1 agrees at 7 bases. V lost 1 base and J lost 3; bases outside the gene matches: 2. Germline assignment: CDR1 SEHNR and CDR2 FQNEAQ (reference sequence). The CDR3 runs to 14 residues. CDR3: CASSLGGTDYGYTF. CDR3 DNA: TGTGCCAGCAGCTTAGGAGGGACAGACTATGGCTACACCTTC.

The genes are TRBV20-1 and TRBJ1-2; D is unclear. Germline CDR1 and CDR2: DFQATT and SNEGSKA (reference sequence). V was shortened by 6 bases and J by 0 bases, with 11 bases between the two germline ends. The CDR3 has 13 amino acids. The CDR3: CSAPYQANYGYTF. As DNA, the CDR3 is TGCAGTGCCCCTTACCAAGCTAACTATGGCTACACCTTC.

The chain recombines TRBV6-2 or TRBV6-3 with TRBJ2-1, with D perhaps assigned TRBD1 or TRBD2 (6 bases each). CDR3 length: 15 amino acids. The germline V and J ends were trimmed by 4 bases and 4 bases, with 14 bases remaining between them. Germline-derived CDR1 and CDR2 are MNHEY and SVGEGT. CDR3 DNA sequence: TGTGCCAGCAGTTTGGAGGGGGACCTTTACAATGAGCAGTTCTTC. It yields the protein CASSLEGDLYNEQFF.

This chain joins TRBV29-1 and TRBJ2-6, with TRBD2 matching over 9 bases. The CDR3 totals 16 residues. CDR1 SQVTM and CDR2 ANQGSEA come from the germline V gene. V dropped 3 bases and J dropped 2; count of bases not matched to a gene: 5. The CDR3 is CSVEGGGAPGANVLTF. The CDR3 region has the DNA TGCAGCGTTGAGGGCGGGGGGGCCCCTGGGGCCAACGTCCTGACTTTC.

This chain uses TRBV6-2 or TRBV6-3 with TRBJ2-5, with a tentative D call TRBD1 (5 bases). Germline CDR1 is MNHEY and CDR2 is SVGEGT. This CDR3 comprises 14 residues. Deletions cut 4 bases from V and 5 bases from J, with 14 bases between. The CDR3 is CASSWAGYTETQYF. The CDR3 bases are TGTGCCAGCAGTTGGGCAGGGTACACGGAGACCCAGTACTTC.

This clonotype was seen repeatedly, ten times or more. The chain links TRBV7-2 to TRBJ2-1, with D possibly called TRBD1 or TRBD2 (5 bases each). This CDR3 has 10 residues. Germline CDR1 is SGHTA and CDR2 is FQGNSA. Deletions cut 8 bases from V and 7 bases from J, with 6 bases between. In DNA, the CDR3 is TGTGCCAGCGGGGGAAATGAGCAGTTCTTC. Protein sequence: CASGGNEQFF.

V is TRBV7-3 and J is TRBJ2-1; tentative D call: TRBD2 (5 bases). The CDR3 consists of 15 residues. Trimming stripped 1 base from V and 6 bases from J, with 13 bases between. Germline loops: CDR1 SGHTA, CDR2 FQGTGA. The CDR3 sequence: CASSLSPSGFNEQFF. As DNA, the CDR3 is TGTGCCAGCAGCTTAAGCCCAAGCGGATTCAATGAGCAGTTCTTC.

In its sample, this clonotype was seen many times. The CDR3 DNA reads TGTGCCAGCAGCTTAAACCCCTCGGGTTTAGTCTTTGGTGGGAACATTCAGTACTTC. Translating it yields CASSLNPSGLVFGGNIQYF. V usage is TRBV7-2 and J usage is TRBJ2-4; D uncertain. The germline V gene encodes CDR1 SGHTA and CDR2 FQGNSA. The CDR3 runs to 19 residues. Trimming left V 2 bases short and J 7 bases short, with 27 bases between.

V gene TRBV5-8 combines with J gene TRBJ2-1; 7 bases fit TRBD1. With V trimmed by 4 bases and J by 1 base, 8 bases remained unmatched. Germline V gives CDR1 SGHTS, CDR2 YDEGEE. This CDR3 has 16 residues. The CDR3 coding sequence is TGTGCCAGCAGCGGTACCGGGACAGTTTCCTACAATGAGCAGTTCTTC. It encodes CASSGTGTVSYNEQFF.

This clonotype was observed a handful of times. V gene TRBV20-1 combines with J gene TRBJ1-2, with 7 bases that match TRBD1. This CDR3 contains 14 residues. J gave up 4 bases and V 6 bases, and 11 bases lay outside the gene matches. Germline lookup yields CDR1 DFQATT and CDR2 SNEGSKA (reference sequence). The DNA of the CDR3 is TGCAGTGCCCCCGGTATTACAGGGGCCTATGGCTACACCTTC. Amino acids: CSAPGITGAYGYTF.

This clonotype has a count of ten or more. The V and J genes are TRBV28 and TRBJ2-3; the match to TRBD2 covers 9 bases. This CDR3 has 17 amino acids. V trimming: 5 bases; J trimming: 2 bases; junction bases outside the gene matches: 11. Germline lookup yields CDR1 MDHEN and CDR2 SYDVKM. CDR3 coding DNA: TGTGCCAGCAGTCTACCCGCGGGGGGGGGCGACACAGATACGCAGTATTTT. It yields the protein CASSLPAGGGDTDTQYF.

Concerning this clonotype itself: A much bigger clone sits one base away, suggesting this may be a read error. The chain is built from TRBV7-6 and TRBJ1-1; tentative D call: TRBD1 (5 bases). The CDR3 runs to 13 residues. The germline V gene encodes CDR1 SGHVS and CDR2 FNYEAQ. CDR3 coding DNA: TGTGTCAGCAGCCTCACGGGACCTTCTGAAGCTTTCTTT. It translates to CVSSLTGPSEAFF.

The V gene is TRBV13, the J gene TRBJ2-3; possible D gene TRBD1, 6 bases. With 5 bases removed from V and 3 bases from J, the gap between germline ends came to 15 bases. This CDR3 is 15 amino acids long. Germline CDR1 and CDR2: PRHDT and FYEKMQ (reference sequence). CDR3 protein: CASSPQGKGTDTQYF. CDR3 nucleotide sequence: TGTGCCAGCAGCCCTCAGGGGAAAGGGACAGATACGCAGTATTTT. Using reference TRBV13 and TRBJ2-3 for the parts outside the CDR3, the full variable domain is AAGVIQSPRHLIKEKRETATLKCYPIPRHDTVYWYQQGPGQDPQFLISFYEKMQSDKGSIPDRFSAQQFSDYHSELNMSSLELGDSALYFCASSPQGKGTDTQYFGPGTRLTVL.

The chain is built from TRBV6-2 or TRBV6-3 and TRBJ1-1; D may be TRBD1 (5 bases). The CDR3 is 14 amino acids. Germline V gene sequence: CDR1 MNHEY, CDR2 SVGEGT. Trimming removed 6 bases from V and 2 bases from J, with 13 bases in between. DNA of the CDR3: TGTGCCAGCAGACCCGGGACCGGTAACACTGAAGCTTTCTTT. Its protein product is CASRPGTGNTEAFF.

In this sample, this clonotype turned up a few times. This CDR3 reads CASSVGLYGYTF. The CDR3 DNA reads as TGTGCCAGCAGCGTAGGCCTATATGGCTACACCTTC. The chain couples TRBV9 to TRBJ1-2, with D uncertain. Trimming pared 0 bases from V and 5 bases from J, leaving 5 bases between. The CDR3 is 12 amino acids. Germline CDR1 reads SGDLS; CDR2 reads YYNGEE.

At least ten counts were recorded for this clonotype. The DNA of the CDR3 is TGTGCCAGCAGTGAAGCCCTTCGAGAGACCCAGTACTTC. Protein sequence: CASSEALRETQYF. V and J are TRBV2 and TRBJ2-5; D is ambiguous. The CDR3 sequence is 13 residues long. The germline CDR1 and CDR2 sequences are SNHLY and FYNNEI. Trimming took 0 bases from V and 4 from J, leaving 6 bases between them.